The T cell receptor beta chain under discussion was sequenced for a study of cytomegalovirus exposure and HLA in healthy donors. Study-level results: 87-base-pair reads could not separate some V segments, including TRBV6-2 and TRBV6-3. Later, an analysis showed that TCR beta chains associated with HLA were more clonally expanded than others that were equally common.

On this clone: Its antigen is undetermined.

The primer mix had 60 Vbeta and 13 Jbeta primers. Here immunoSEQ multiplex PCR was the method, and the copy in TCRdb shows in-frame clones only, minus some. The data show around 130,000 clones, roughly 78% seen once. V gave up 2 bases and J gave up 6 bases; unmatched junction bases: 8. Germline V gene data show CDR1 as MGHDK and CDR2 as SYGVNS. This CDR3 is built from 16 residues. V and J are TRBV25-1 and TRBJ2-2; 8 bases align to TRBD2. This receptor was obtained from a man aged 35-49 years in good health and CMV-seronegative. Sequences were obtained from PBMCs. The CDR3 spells CASSELPGGPPGELFF. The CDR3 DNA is TGTGCCAGCAGTGAACTGCCGGGAGGGCCGCCCGGGGAGCTGTTTTTT. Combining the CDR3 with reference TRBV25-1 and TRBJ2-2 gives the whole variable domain EADIYQTPRYLVIGTGKKITLECSQTMGHDKMYWYQQDPGMELHLIHYSYGVNSTEKGDLSSESTVSRIRTEHFPLTLESARPSHTSQYLCASSELPGGPPGELFFGEGSRLTVL.